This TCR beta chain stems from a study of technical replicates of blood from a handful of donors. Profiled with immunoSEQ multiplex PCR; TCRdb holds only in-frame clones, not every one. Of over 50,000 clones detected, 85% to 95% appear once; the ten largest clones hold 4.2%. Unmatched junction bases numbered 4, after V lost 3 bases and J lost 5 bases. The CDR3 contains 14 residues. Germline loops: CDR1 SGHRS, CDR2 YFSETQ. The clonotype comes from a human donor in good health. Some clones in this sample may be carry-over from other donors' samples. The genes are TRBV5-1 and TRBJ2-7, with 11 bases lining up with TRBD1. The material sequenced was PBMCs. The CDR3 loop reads CASSSGQGAHEQYF. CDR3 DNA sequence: TGCGCCAGCAGCTCCGGACAGGGGGCCCACGAGCAGTACTTC.